This T cell receptor beta chain stems from a study of early T cells in non-severe SARS-CoV-2 infection. This clonotype was counted at least ten times. Trimming took 5 bases from V and 7 from J, leaving 21 bases between them. This CDR3 region has 16 residues. CDR1 is MNHEY and CDR2 is SMNVEV in the germline V gene (reference sequence). Each single cDNA molecule received a unique molecular identifier. TCRdb re-called the 5' RACE reads with MiXCR, one entry per CDR3 protein. The sample has about 110,000 distinct CDR3 sequences, around 10% seen once; the top ten hold 3.1%. The J gene is TRBJ2-1, the V gene TRBV27, with D perhaps TRBD2 (6 bases). This clonotype originated in an adult who was a healthcare worker with PCR-confirmed SARS-CoV-2 infection or an uninfected control (not recorded which). The sample was whole blood. The CDR3 region has the DNA TGTGCCAGCAGTCCCCCGGGACTCCCTATTTTAAATGAGCAGTTCTTC. This codes for CASSPPGLPILNEQFF.